These T cell receptor beta chains were read from a single sample in a study of cytomegalovirus exposure and HLA in healthy donors. Using immunoSEQ multiplex PCR, the repertoire was profiled, and TCRdb retains in-frame clones only, with some absent. The sample has roughly 180,000 clones, 60% to 85% seen once. The source material was PBMCs. The receptors originated from a girl aged 5-17 years in good health and CMV-seropositive. The CDR3 runs from the conserved cysteine through the conserved F or W. The D gene is left open where the match is weak. Size is stated for part of the rows, as once, few or many counts, or as a class when the clone is expanded.

v_call	clone_size	j_call	d_call	cdr3_aa	cdr3_nt
TRBV7-2	NA	TRBJ1-3	NA	CASSLRRRGGGGNTIYF	TGTGCCAGCAGCTTAAGGCGCCGGGGAGGCGGTGGAAACACCATATATTTT
TRBV4-1	NA	TRBJ2-7	TRBD2	CASSQGERGALNSYEQYF	TGCGCCAGCAGCCAAGGGGAGCGGGGGGCCTTAAACTCCTACGAGCAGTACTTC
TRBV5-6	NA	TRBJ2-5	NA	CASSLAVETQYF	TGTGCCAGCAGCTTGGCCGTTGAGACCCAGTACTTC
TRBV19	NA	TRBJ2-5	NA	CASSLTVQETQYF	TGTGCCAGTAGTCTTACAGTCCAAGAGACCCAGTACTTC
TRBV30	NA	TRBJ1-6	TRBD1	CAWGGQGRHSPLHF	TGTGCCTGGGGAGGACAGGGGCGGCATTCACCCCTCCACTTT
TRBV4-3	once	TRBJ1-2	NA	CASSQDVIQGDYGYTF	TGCGCCAGCAGCCAAGATGTAATACAGGGAGACTATGGCTACACCTTC
TRBV27	NA	TRBJ1-1	TRBD1	CASSFLSHGTGVGSTEAFF	TGTGCCAGCAGTTTTCTGAGCCACGGGACAGGGGTTGGGAGCACTGAAGCTTTCTTT
TRBV9	once	TRBJ1-3	TRBD1	CASSVDMTGELNTIYF	TGTGCCAGCAGCGTAGATATGACAGGGGAATTAAACACCATATATTTT
TRBV14	NA	TRBJ1-4	TRBD1	CASSPQGAGDEKLFF	TGTGCCAGCAGCCCGCAGGGGGCGGGAGACGAAAAACTGTTTTTT
TRBV7-9	NA	TRBJ2-2	NA	CASGREGENFAGELFF	TGTGCCAGCGGAAGGGAGGGGGAAAATTTCGCCGGGGAGCTGTTTTTT
TRBV4-1	once	TRBJ2-7	TRBD2	CASSQEAGGLTYEQYF	TGCGCCAGCAGCCAGGAAGCGGGGGGTCTGACCTACGAGCAGTACTTC
TRBV2	NA	TRBJ2-1	TRBD2	CASRIGLAGYNEQFF	TGTGCCAGCCGGATCGGACTAGCAGGCTACAATGAGCAGTTCTTC
TRBV7-2	NA	TRBJ2-1	NA	CASSARGLWKQFF	TGTGCCAGCAGCGCACGAGGGCTATGGAAGCAGTTCTTC
TRBV5-4	NA	TRBJ1-4	NA	CASSSGYNEKLFF	TGTGCCAGCAGCTCGGGATATAATGAAAAACTGTTTTTT
TRBV7-8	NA	TRBJ1-3	TRBD1	CASSTYRGPSGNTIYF	TGTGCCAGCAGCACCTACAGGGGGCCCTCTGGAAACACCATATATTTT
TRBV11-2	NA	TRBJ2-7	TRBD2	CASSPTTTSGGVYEQYF	TGTGCCAGCAGCCCAACCACGACTAGCGGGGGGGTCTACGAGCAGTACTTC
TRBV19	NA	TRBJ1-2	NA	CASSIDRAGMDGYTF	TGTGCCAGTAGTATAGATCGGGCAGGGATGGATGGCTACACCTTC
TRBV6-1	NA	TRBJ1-5	TRBD1	CASSERQGANQPQHF	TGTGCCAGCAGTGAACGGCAGGGGGCGAATCAGCCCCAGCATTTT
TRBV5-4	NA	TRBJ2-5	TRBD1	CASSHPGQGAGETQYF	TGTGCCAGCAGCCACCCCGGACAGGGAGCAGGGGAGACCCAGTACTTC
TRBV7-2	NA	TRBJ2-7	NA	CASSLDFPISYEQYF	TGTGCCAGCAGCTTAGACTTCCCGATCTCCTACGAGCAGTACTTC
TRBV19	NA	TRBJ2-5	TRBD1	CASSEGGSRETQYF	TGTGCCAGTAGTGAAGGGGGCTCCAGGGAGACCCAGTACTTC
TRBV4-1	NA	TRBJ1-1	TRBD1	CASSQGDSMNTEAFF	TGCGCCAGCAGCCAAGGGGACAGTATGAACACTGAAGCTTTCTTT
TRBV7-9	NA	TRBJ2-7	NA	CASSSGSSPYEQYF	TGTGCCAGCAGCTCCGGGTCTAGCCCCTACGAGCAGTACTTC
TRBV12-5	few	TRBJ1-4	NA	CASGLGQGGGEKLFF	TGTGCTAGTGGTTTAGGGCAGGGAGGAGGTGAAAAACTGTTTTTT
TRBV7-2	NA	TRBJ1-6	NA	CASSLSVGLYNSPLHF	TGTGCCAGCAGCTTATCGGTGGGGCTATATAATTCACCCCTCCACTTT
TRBV7-2	NA	TRBJ2-3	NA	CASSLADNTQYF	TGTGCCAGCAGCTTAGCGGACAATACGCAGTATTTT
TRBV7-9	once	TRBJ1-3	NA	CASSLGGVDHVYTIYF	TGTGCCAGCAGCTTAGGCGGGGTGGATCATGTTTACACCATATATTTT
TRBV9	few	TRBJ2-3	TRBD1	CASSVGHRGQGDTQYF	TGTGCCAGCAGCGTCGGTCACAGGGGGCAGGGAGATACGCAGTATTTT
TRBV13	NA	TRBJ2-1	TRBD2	CASNGPWASGGIYNEQFF	TGTGCCAGCAACGGACCTTGGGCTAGCGGGGGGATTTACAATGAGCAGTTCTTC
TRBV7-8	NA	TRBJ1-5	TRBD1	CASSSRDRYQPQHF	TGTGCCAGCAGCTCCCGGGACAGATATCAGCCCCAGCATTTT
TRBV18	NA	TRBJ1-5	NA	CASSPPGRFGNQPQHF	TGTGCCAGCTCACCACCGGGCAGGTTCGGCAATCAGCCCCAGCATTTT
TRBV2	NA	TRBJ2-3	TRBD2	CASSLLAGGGTDTQYF	TGTGCCAGCAGTCTCCTAGCGGGGGGCGGAACAGATACGCAGTATTTT
TRBV30	NA	TRBJ1-1	NA	CAWSVNINTEAFF	TGTGCCTGGAGTGTTAACATAAACACTGAAGCTTTCTTT
TRBV4-3	NA	TRBJ1-3	NA	CASSQWRGNTIYF	TGCGCCAGCAGCCAATGGCGGGGAAACACCATATATTTT
TRBV27	NA	TRBJ2-1	TRBD1	CASSRDRKMHEQFF	TGTGCCAGCAGCCGGGACAGAAAGATGCATGAGCAGTTCTTC
TRBV7-9	once	TRBJ1-5	NA	CASSYGNSNQPQHF	TGTGCCAGCAGCTACGGGAATAGCAATCAGCCCCAGCATTTT
TRBV21-1	NA	TRBJ1-5	NA	CASSSQPLTGENQPQHF	TGTGCCAGCAGCTCTCAACCTCTGACAGGGGAAAATCAGCCCCAGCATTTT
TRBV4-3	few	TRBJ2-7	NA	CASSQELGDWGQYF	TGCGCCAGCAGCCAAGAGCTCGGGGACTGGGGGCAGTACTTC
TRBV19	NA	TRBJ1-2	NA	CASSSQTGNNYGYTF	TGTGCCAGTAGTTCTCAGACAGGAAATAACTATGGCTACACCTTC
TRBV6-1	NA	TRBJ2-7	TRBD2	CASRSSGGGYEQYF	TGTGCCAGCAGGTCTAGCGGGGGGGGGTACGAGCAGTACTTC
TRBV4-3	NA	TRBJ2-3	TRBD1	CASSLQAGQGVGGAQYF	TGCGCCAGCAGCCTTCAGGCGGGACAGGGGGTCGGAGGTGCGCAGTATTTT
TRBV4-3	NA	TRBJ2-5	NA	CASSQERGTSETQYF	TGCGCCAGCAGCCAAGAACGGGGGACGTCAGAGACCCAGTACTTC
TRBV25-1	NA	TRBJ1-1	NA	CASSDTRQEAFF	TGTGCCAGCAGTGATACTCGACAGGAAGCTTTCTTT
TRBV5-6	NA	TRBJ2-3	TRBD1	CASSIIGQVVLSGTQYF	TGTGCCAGCAGCATCATAGGACAGGTAGTACTCTCGGGTACGCAGTATTTT
TRBV9	once	TRBJ2-1	TRBD1	CASSTPGQGINEQFF	TGTGCCAGCAGCACTCCGGGACAGGGAATCAATGAGCAGTTCTTC
TRBV2	NA	TRBJ1-2	TRBD1	CASRRQGVGYGYTF	TGTGCCAGCAGGCGACAGGGCGTCGGCTATGGCTACACCTTC
TRBV11-3	NA	TRBJ2-5	NA	CASSLGETGGTQYF	TGTGCCAGCAGCTTAGGCGAGACAGGTGGAACCCAGTACTTC
TRBV5-4	once	TRBJ2-7	TRBD2	CASSPSGGTLSYEQYF	TGTGCCAGCAGTCCCAGCGGGGGCACCCTCTCCTACGAGCAGTACTTC
TRBV11-2	NA	TRBJ2-5	NA	CASSLAGVAPETQYF	TGTGCCAGCAGCTTAGCGGGGGTAGCTCCAGAGACCCAGTACTTC
TRBV21-1	NA	TRBJ1-5	NA	CAIRVGEGRRGNQPQHF	TGTGCCATCCGAGTGGGGGAAGGGCGCAGGGGGAATCAGCCCCAGCATTTT
TRBV6-5	few	TRBJ2-3	TRBD2	CASSYSGLADTDTQYF	TGTGCCAGCAGTTACTCTGGACTAGCGGACACAGATACGCAGTATTTT
TRBV6-5	NA	TRBJ1-1	NA	CASSYSSGEYTEAFF	TGTGCCAGCAGTTACTCGTCAGGGGAGTACACTGAAGCTTTCTTT
TRBV9	once	TRBJ2-1	NA	CASSSGLGPYNEQFF	TGTGCCAGCAGCTCAGGTCTGGGGCCTTACAATGAGCAGTTCTTC
TRBV4-3	once	TRBJ2-1	NA	CASSRIGGVYNEQFF	TGCGCCAGCAGCCGTATTGGCGGGGTCTACAATGAGCAGTTCTTC
TRBV5-1	NA	TRBJ2-1	TRBD2	CASSLAGFSYNEQFF	TGCGCCAGCAGCCTAGCGGGTTTCTCCTACAATGAGCAGTTCTTC
TRBV18	NA	TRBJ2-1	NA	CASSPGGGAPSSYNEQFF	TGTGCCAGCTCACCGGGAGGGGGGGCCCCCAGCTCCTACAATGAGCAGTTCTTC
TRBV15	NA	TRBJ2-2	NA	CATSRGDSGHTGELFF	TGTGCCACCAGCAGAGGGGATAGCGGCCACACCGGGGAGCTGTTTTTT
TRBV6-4	NA	TRBJ1-2	TRBD1	CASSVGQGTGGYTF	TGTGCCAGCAGTGTAGGACAGGGGACTGGTGGCTACACCTTC
TRBV30	few	TRBJ2-7	TRBD1	CALATGKSSYEQYF	TGTGCTCTTGCGACAGGGAAGAGTTCCTACGAGCAGTACTTC